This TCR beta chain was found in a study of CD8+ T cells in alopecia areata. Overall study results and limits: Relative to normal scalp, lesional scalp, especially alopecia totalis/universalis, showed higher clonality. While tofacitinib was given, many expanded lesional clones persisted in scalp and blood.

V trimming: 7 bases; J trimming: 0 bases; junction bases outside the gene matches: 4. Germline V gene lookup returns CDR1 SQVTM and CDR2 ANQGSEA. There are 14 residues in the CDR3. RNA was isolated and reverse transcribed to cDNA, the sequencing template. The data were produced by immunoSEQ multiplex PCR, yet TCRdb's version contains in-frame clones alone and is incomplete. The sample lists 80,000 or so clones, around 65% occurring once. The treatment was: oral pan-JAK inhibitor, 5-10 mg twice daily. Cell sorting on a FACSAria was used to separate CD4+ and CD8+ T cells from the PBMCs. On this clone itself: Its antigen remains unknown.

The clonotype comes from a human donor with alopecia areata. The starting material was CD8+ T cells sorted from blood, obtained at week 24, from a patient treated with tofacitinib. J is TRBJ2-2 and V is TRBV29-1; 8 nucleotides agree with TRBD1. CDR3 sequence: CSAQGAANTGELFF. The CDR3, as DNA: TGCAGCGCTCAGGGGGCAGCGAACACCGGGGAGCTGTTTTTT.